Shown below are 31 T cell receptor beta chains from a single sample sequenced in a study of read filtering for tumor transcriptome and immune sequencing. From approximately 400 ng of RNA, a library with molecular barcoded alpha/delta and beta/gamma adaptors was made. In TCRdb, the reads were re-called with MiXCR into one record per CDR3 protein. The repertoire holds thousands of distinct CDR3 sequences, with 16% as singletons. Sequenced: a population of CD138-negative cells sorted from bone marrow. Source of these receptors: a donor at least 40 years old with multiple myeloma.

Regarding this clonotype: This likely stems from a read error, as it lies one base from a far larger clone. The CDR3 nucleotides read TGTGCCAGCAGGCGAACACGCCAGGGGGGTTCGAACTATGGCTACACCTTC. It encodes CASRRTRQGGSNYGYTF. The chain uses TRBV6-5 and TRBJ1-2; 7 bases map to TRBD1. The CDR3 contains 17 residues. The V and J ends lost 6 bases and 2 bases, in that order; junction bases with no gene match: 15. Germline V gene lookup returns CDR1 MNHEY and CDR2 SVGAGI.

In this sample, this clonotype turned up many times. The gene calls are TRBV7-2 and TRBJ2-3, with D unclear. CDR1 and CDR2 (germline): SGHTA, FQGNSA. CDR3 size: 14 residues. V was shortened by 2 bases and J by 2 bases, with 8 bases between the two germline ends. As DNA, the CDR3 is TGTGCCAGCAGCTTACTCGGATACACAGATACGCAGTATTTT. Translating gives CASSLLGYTDTQYF.

Remarks on this clonotype: The junction departs from the called germline gene at one end, perhaps through a read error. V usage is TRBV7-9 and J usage is TRBJ2-2; possible D gene TRBD2, 5 bases. CDR1 and CDR2 (germline): SEHNR, FQNEAQ (reference sequence). The CDR3 consists of 12 residues. CDR3 loop: CASSLSPGEMFF. The CDR3 bases are TGTGCCAGCAGCTTGTCCCCCGGGGAGATGTTTTTT.

This clonotype was seen ten or more times. V gene TRBV6-1 combines with J gene TRBJ1-5; D unclear. V gave up 3 bases and J gave up 3 bases, with 6 bases separating them. Germline values: CDR1 MNHNS, CDR2 SASEGT. The CDR3 has 13 residues. CDR3: CASSDWVNQPQHF. The CDR3 nucleotides read TGTGCCAGCAGTGACTGGGTCAATCAGCCCCAGCATTTT.

By share, this clonotype ranks as medium-sized. The V gene is TRBV7-8, the J gene TRBJ1-5; D ambiguous. With 1 base removed from V and 2 bases from J, the gap between germline ends came to 6 bases. Germline V gene lookup returns CDR1 SGHVS and CDR2 FQNEAQ. This CDR3 is 14 amino acids long. In DNA form, the CDR3 reads TGTGCCAGCAGCTTAGGGGTGGGCAATCAGCCCCAGCATTTT. Protein: CASSLGVGNQPQHF.

This clonotype was observed at least ten times. V is TRBV7-2 and J is TRBJ2-3, with D perhaps matching TRBD1 (6 bases). The CDR3 loop spans 14 amino acids. Trimming removed 5 bases from V and 2 bases from J, with 11 bases in between. In germline, CDR1 is SGHTA, CDR2 FQGNSA. CDR3 residues: CASSVDSPTDTQYF. CDR3 nucleotide sequence: TGTGCCAGCAGCGTGGACAGCCCCACAGATACGCAGTATTTT.

In this sample, this clonotype turned up many times. V and J are TRBV20-1 and TRBJ2-1; 7 bases are a match to TRBD2. The germline V gene encodes CDR1 DFQATT and CDR2 SNEGSKA (reference sequence). The CDR3 spans 14 residues. The V segment lost 3 bases and the J segment 1 base; nucleotides outside the gene matches: 3. The CDR3 here is CSARGGVSYNEQFF. CDR3 in DNA: TGCAGTGCTAGGGGGGGGGTTTCCTACAATGAGCAGTTCTTC.

This clonotype has a count of ten or more. The chain is built from TRBV20-1 and TRBJ2-5; D may correspond to TRBD1 or TRBD2 (5 bases each). Looked up from germline, CDR1 is DFQATT and CDR2 is SNEGSKA (reference sequence). V shed 1 base and J shed 7 bases, with 19 bases lying between them. The CDR3 is 15 residues long. CDR3 region: CSARVRGPPPGTQYF. The CDR3, as DNA: TGCAGTGCTAGAGTTAGGGGACCACCCCCGGGGACCCAGTACTTC.

With regard to this clonotype: This is likely an artifact of a read error, given a far larger clone one base away. The chain has TRBV4-1 and TRBJ2-3; tentative D call: TRBD1 (6 bases). The DNA matches TRBJ1-5 better at its end, which makes the J call doubtful. CDR3 length: 18 amino acids. Germline CDR1 is MGHRA and CDR2 is YSYEKL. Here the CDR3 DNA reads TGCGCCAGCAGCCAAGATGCCCCCCCGGGGGGCCCCGATTATACGCAGCATTTT. Amino acid sequence: CASSQDAPPGGPDYTQHF.

This clonotype was counted ten times or more. This chain connects TRBV6-6 to TRBJ2-7; 10 positions agree with TRBD1. The CDR3 sequence is 14 residues long. Per germline, CDR1 MNHNY and CDR2 SVGAGI (reference sequence). V lost 2 bases to trimming and J lost 5 bases; unmatched junction nucleotides: 3. CDR3 loop: CASSYGTGAHEQYF. In DNA, the CDR3 is TGTGCCAGCAGTTACGGGACAGGGGCCCACGAGCAGTACTTC.

Turning to this clonotype: One junction end does not reproduce the germline sequence, and a read error may be involved. The V gene is TRBV4-1, the J gene TRBJ2-4; 10 nucleotides line up with TRBD1. The germline CDR1 and CDR2 sequences are MGHRA and YSYEKL. The CDR3 has 13 amino acids. CDR3 sequence: CACSRTSGTGEYF. The CDR3 nucleotides are TGCGCCTGCAGCCGTACATCGGGGACAGGGGAGTACTTC.

This clonotype was found a few times. A much larger clone lies one base from this, so it may be a read error. The chain employs TRBV20-1 and TRBJ2-1; D gene unclear. The CDR3 has 14 residues. Germline V gene lookup returns CDR1 DFQATT and CDR2 SNEGSKA (reference sequence). The CDR3 bases are TGCAGTGCGGCCGCATGGAGCTCCTACAATGGGCAGTTCTTC. It yields the protein CSAAAWSSYNGQFF.

This clonotype turned up a few times. The chain combines TRBV7-9 with TRBJ2-1, with D possibly matching TRBD2 (6 bases). The CDR3 covers 11 residues. Germline V gene data show CDR1 as SEHNR and CDR2 as FQNEAQ (reference sequence). The ends were cut back, 5 bases at V and 8 bases at J, with 7 bases in the middle. The CDR3 sequence is CASSPGDEQFF. CDR3 DNA sequence: TGTGCCAGCAGCCCGGGGGATGAGCAGTTCTTC.

Ten or more counts support this clonotype. CDR3 coding DNA: TGCAGCGTTGAAGGTGGAGGGCAGAATTATGGCTACACCTTC. Amino acids: CSVEGGGQNYGYTF. The gene calls are TRBV29-1 and TRBJ1-2; D not certain. There are 14 residues in the CDR3. V was shortened by 1 base and J by 5 bases, with 14 bases between the two germline ends. The germline gives CDR1 SQVTM, CDR2 ANQGSEA. Looking up the rest from reference TRBV29-1 and TRBJ1-2 gives the full variable domain: SAVISQKPSRDICQRGTSLTIQCQVDSQVTMMFWYRQQPGQSLTLIATANQGSEATYESGFVIDKFPISRPNLTFSTLTVSNMSPEDSSIYLCSVEGGGQNYGYTFGSGTRLTVV.

Many counts were recorded for this clonotype. The chain joins TRBV5-1 to TRBJ1-5; D is possibly TRBD1 (6 bases). Trimming pared 3 bases from V and 0 bases from J, leaving 10 bases between. Germline V gene sequence: CDR1 SGHRS, CDR2 YFSETQ. This CDR3 spans 15 amino acids. The CDR3 here is CASSSTGNSNQPQHF. CDR3 DNA sequence: TGCGCCAGCAGCTCCACAGGGAATAGCAATCAGCCCCAGCATTTT.

This clonotype was picked up many times. This rearrangement joins TRBV7-2 to TRBJ2-3; maybe TRBD1 (9 bases). Deletions cut 8 bases from V and 8 bases from J, with 20 bases between. The CDR3 sequence is 14 residues long. From germline, CDR1 is SGHTA and CDR2 FQGNSA. The CDR3 DNA is TGTGCCAGCCGACAGGGGGAGGGACTAGGTACGCAGTATTTT. It codes for CASRQGEGLGTQYF.

In this sample, this clonotype turned up many times. This sequence joins TRBV20-1 and TRBJ2-1; no clear D gene. This CDR3 is built from 18 residues. V lost 1 base and J lost 3, with 22 bases in between. Germline V CDR1 and CDR2: DFQATT, SNEGSKA (reference sequence). CDR3 protein: CSARGPKQRESSYNEQFF. The DNA for the CDR3 is TGCAGTGCTAGAGGCCCAAAACAGCGAGAAAGTAGCTACAATGAGCAGTTCTTC.

Many counts were recorded for this clonotype. The gene calls are TRBV12-3 or TRBV12-4 and TRBJ2-1; D is possibly TRBD2 (6 bases). The V and J ends lost 2 bases and 13 bases respectively, with 15 bases between them. The CDR3 consists of 13 residues. CDR3 in amino acids: CASSLNPLGRQFF. The CDR3 nucleotides read TGTGCCAGCAGTTTAAATCCTCTCGGGAGACAGTTCTTC.

In its sample, this clonotype was seen many times. The V call is TRBV29-1, the J call TRBJ2-7; 7 nucleotides line up with TRBD1. J gave up 3 bases and V 2 bases, and 4 bases lay outside the gene matches. The CDR3 runs 13 residues. Germline lookup yields CDR1 SQVTM and CDR2 ANQGSEA. The CDR3 loop is CSVEPAGGYEQYF. CDR3 DNA sequence: TGCAGCGTTGAACCGGCAGGGGGCTACGAGCAGTACTTC.

The sample holds many counts of this clonotype. V and J are TRBV7-9 and TRBJ1-1, with TRBD1 as a possible D gene (5 bases). Germline CDR1 SEHNR, CDR2 FQNEAQ (reference sequence). The CDR3 has 13 amino acids. The germline V and J ends were trimmed by 4 bases and 3 bases, with 9 bases remaining between them. DNA for the CDR3: TGTGCCAGCAGCTGGGGCCAGGACACTGAAGCTTTCTTT. Translating it yields CASSWGQDTEAFF.

Many counts were recorded for this clonotype. The chain uses TRBV20-1 and TRBJ1-1; 7 nucleotides match TRBD1. CDR1 is DFQATT and CDR2 is SNEGSKA in the germline V gene (reference sequence). The CDR3 length is 14 residues. After removal of 6 bases from V and 5 bases from J, the junction contained 12 bases not matched to a gene. CDR3 bases: TGCAGTGCCCCAGGGGGGGGCGCGGGTACTGAAGCTTTCTTT. Translation: CSAPGGGAGTEAFF.

This clonotype was detected ten times or more. The chain carries TRBV7-2 and TRBJ2-1, with 10 nucleotides matching TRBD2. V shed 5 bases and J 0 bases; nucleotides not matched to a gene: 4. This CDR3 has 16 amino acids. The germline gives CDR1 SGHTA, CDR2 FQGNSA. CDR3 region: CASSISGGYSYNEQFF. In DNA form, the CDR3 reads TGTGCCAGCAGCATTAGCGGGGGGTACTCCTACAATGAGCAGTTCTTC.

This clonotype came up many times. This sequence joins TRBV11-2 and TRBJ2-1; 8 positions agree with TRBD2. The CDR3 spans 16 residues. The ends lost 2 bases at V and 7 bases at J; junction bases unmatched: 10. Germline V gene sequence: CDR1 SGHAT, CDR2 FQNNGV. In DNA form, the CDR3 reads TGTGCCAGCAGCTTAATTCCGGGAGGGCCGGGGAATGAGCAGTTCTTC. Translated, it gives CASSLIPGGPGNEQFF.

This chain uses TRBV21-1 with TRBJ1-1; the D call TRBD1 from the table was never checked on the DNA. TRBV21-1 represents a pseudogene. The CDR3 length is 14 residues. The CDR3 here is CASSKAHRREEAFF. CDR3 DNA sequence: TGCGCCAGCAGCAAAGCGCACAGGAGAGAGGAAGCTTTCTTT.

On this clonotype itself: With only one base between it and a far larger clone, this is likely a read error. The chain uses TRBV5-5 and TRBJ2-1; TRBD1 is a possible D gene (6 bases). From germline, CDR1 is SGHKS and CDR2 YYEKEE (reference sequence). V gave up 4 bases and J gave up 8 bases, with 16 bases separating them. There are 14 residues in the CDR3. The CDR3 sequence is CASSRRQVIHEQFF. The CDR3 coding sequence is TGTGCCAGCAGCCGGAGACAGGTTATTCATGAGCAGTTCTTC.

This clonotype rates as hyperexpanded (1% or more). The rearrangement uses TRBV19 and TRBJ1-2; D call uncertain. The V and J ends lost 7 bases and 0 bases respectively, with 6 bases between them. The CDR3 sequence is 12 residues long. CDR1 is LNHDA and CDR2 is SQIVND in the germline V gene (reference sequence). CDR3 region: CASTLANYGYTF. The DNA for the CDR3 is TGTGCCAGTACTTTGGCTAACTATGGCTACACCTTC.

Notes on this clonotype: It differs at one base from a far larger clone, so likely a read error. The chain is built from TRBV6-1 and TRBJ2-3, with TRBD2 identical over 10 bases. Germline V gene lookup returns CDR1 MNHNS and CDR2 SASEGT. The CDR3 has 16 residues. After removal of 8 bases from V and 6 bases from J, the junction contained 14 bases not matched to a gene. The CDR3 DNA reads as TGTGCCAGCGGCCCCTTTGGTGGTAGCGGGAGGGATACGCAGTATTTT. Translation: CASGPFGGSGRDTQYF.

By proportion, this clonotype is medium-sized (0.01 to 0.1%). The V gene is TRBV5-1, the J gene TRBJ2-3; a possible D gene is TRBD1 (6 bases). The CDR3 loop spans 18 amino acids. Germline assignment: CDR1 SGHRS and CDR2 YFSETQ. V lost 0 bases to trimming and J lost 0 bases, with 17 bases between them. In DNA form, the CDR3 reads TGCGCCAGCAGCTTGGCCAGCAGGGGTACAACTAGCACAGATACGCAGTATTTT. It is translated as CASSLASRGTTSTDTQYF.

The table lists this clonotype with many counts. The chain carries TRBV20-1 and TRBJ2-5; TRBD2 matches 16 bases. CDR3 length equals 16 residues. Unmatched junction bases numbered 7, after V lost 5 bases and J lost 4 bases. CDR1 and CDR2 from the germline V gene are DFQATT and SNEGSKA (reference sequence). The CDR3 is CSASGTSGGAGETQYF. The CDR3 DNA reads as TGCAGTGCTTCCGGGACTAGCGGGGGGGCAGGAGAGACCCAGTACTTC.

By its share, this clonotype is medium-sized (0.01 to 0.1%). The chain joins TRBV9 to TRBJ2-1, with TRBD2 identical over 8 bases. The CDR3 sequence is 13 residues long. Trimming took 7 bases from V and 7 from J; bases not matched to a gene: 7. Germline V lookup: CDR1 SGDLS, CDR2 YYNGEE. The CDR3 loop is CASLGERENEQFF. The CDR3 DNA reads TGTGCCAGCTTAGGGGAGCGGGAGAATGAGCAGTTCTTC.

This clonotype was observed a few times. The V call is TRBV7-3, the J call TRBJ2-3; 8 bases fit TRBD1. This CDR3 region has 14 residues. Germline V gene data show CDR1 as SGHTA and CDR2 as FQGTGA. V was pared by 7 bases and J by 5 bases, with 8 bases of the junction left unmatched. The CDR3 DNA reads TGTGCCAGCACTCAGGGGGCAGATGGAGATACGCAGTATTTT. This translates into CASTQGADGDTQYF.